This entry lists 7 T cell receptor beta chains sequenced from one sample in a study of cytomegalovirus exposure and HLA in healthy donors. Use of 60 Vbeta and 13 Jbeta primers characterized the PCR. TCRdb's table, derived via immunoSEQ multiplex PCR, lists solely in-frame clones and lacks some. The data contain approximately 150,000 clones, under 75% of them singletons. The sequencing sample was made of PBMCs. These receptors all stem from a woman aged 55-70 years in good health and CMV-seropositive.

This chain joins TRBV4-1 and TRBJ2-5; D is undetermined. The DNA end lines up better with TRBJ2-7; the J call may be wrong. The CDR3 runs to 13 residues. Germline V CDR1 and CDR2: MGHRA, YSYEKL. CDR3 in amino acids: CASSQDPSSEQYF. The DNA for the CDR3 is TGCGCCAGCAGCCAAGATCCCTCGAGCGAGCAGTACTTC.

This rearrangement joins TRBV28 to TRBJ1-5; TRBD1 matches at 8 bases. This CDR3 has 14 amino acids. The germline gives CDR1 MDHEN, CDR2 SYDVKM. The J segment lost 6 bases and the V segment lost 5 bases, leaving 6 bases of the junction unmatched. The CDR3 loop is CASSPQGAVQPQHF. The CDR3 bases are TGTGCCAGCAGTCCTCAGGGGGCGGTTCAGCCCCAGCATTTT.

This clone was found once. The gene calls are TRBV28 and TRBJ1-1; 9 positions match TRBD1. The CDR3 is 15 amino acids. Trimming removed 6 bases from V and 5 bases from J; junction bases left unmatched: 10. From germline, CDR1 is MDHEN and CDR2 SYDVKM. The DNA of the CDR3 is TGTGCCAGCAGGATGACAGGGGGTTCGAGGACTGAAGCTTTCTTT. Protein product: CASRMTGGSRTEAFF.

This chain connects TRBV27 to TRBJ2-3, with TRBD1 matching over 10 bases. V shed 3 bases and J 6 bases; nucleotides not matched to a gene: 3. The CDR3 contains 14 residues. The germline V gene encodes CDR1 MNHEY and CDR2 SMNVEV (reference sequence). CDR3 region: CASSFLTGGDTQYF. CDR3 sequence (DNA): TGTGCCAGCAGTTTCCTGACAGGGGGCGATACGCAGTATTTT.

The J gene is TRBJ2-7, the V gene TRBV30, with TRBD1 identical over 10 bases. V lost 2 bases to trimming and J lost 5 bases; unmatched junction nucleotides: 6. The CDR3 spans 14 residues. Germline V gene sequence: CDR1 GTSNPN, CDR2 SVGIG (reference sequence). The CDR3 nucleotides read TGTGCCTGGAGTTACGGGACAGGGGACCACGAGCAGTACTTC. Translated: CAWSYGTGDHEQYF.

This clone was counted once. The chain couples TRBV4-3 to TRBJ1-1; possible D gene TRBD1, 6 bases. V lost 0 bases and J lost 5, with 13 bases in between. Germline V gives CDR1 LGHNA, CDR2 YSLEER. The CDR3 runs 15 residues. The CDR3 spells CASSQEWRGATEAFF. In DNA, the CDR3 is TGCGCCAGCAGCCAAGAGTGGCGGGGGGCAACTGAAGCTTTCTTT.

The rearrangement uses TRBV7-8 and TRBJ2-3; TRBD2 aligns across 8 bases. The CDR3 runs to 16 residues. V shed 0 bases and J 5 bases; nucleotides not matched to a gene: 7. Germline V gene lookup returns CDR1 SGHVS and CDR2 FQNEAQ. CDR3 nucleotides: TGTGCCAGCAGCTTAGCTAGCGGGATGGGGGGAGATACGCAGTATTTT. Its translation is CASSLASGMGGDTQYF. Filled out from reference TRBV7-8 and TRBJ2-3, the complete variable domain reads GAGVSQSPRYKVAKRGQDVALRCDPISGHVSLFWYQQALGQGPEFLTYFQNEAQLDKSGLPSDRFFAERPEGSVSTLKIQRTQQEDSAVYLCASSLASGMGGDTQYFGPGTRLTVL.